Presented here are 22 T cell receptor beta chains from one specimen sequenced in a study of regulatory T cells in long-lasting Graves disease. Arm-PCR of CDR3 regions with iRepertoire HTBI primers generated TCR beta libraries. One entry per CDR3 protein results from TCRdb running MiXCR on the multiplex PCR reads. The top ten clones hold around a tenth of a sample with 350,000 to 500,000 distinct CDR3 sequences, roughly 15% of them seen once. The time point denotes: newly diagnosed GD, antithyroid drugs for less than 3 months. The authors made the TCR library using RNA they extracted from PBMCs. These data were also reused for a study on T cells in Graves' hyperthyroidism and ophthalmopathy.

The sequencing here drew on peripheral blood mononuclear cells (PBMCs), taken at new diagnosis, from a patient treated with antithyroid drugs. These receptors were taken from a woman aged 25 to 45 with Graves disease.

This clonotype was recorded many times. The J gene is TRBJ2-5, the V gene TRBV7-8; D is possibly TRBD2 (5 bases). The CDR3 spans 16 residues. V gave up 5 bases and J gave up 5 bases, with 21 bases separating them. Germline CDR1 and CDR2: SGHVS and FQNEAQ. CDR3 DNA sequence: TGTGCCAGCAGCCAGCGAAGGAGGACCACCGAGGAGACCCAGTACTTC. This sequence encodes CASSQRRRTTEETQYF.

This clonotype occurred many times. This sequence joins TRBV6-1 and TRBJ1-6; D is unresolved. V was pared by 7 bases and J by 9 bases, with 13 bases between. The CDR3 runs 13 residues. Germline-derived CDR1 and CDR2 are MNHNS and SASEGT. CDR3 residues: CASTRLEGSPLHF. CDR3 bases: TGTGCCAGCACCCGTCTTGAGGGTTCACCCCTCCACTTT.

Ten or more counts support this clonotype. The gene calls are TRBV15 and TRBJ1-2; 8 positions match TRBD1. This CDR3 is built from 16 residues. Germline CDR1 is LNHNV and CDR2 is YYDKDF (reference sequence). The V and J ends lost 4 bases and 4 bases, in that order; junction bases with no gene match: 11. Here the CDR3 reads CATSTKSGGGGYGYTF. For the CDR3, the DNA is TGTGCCACCAGCACAAAATCAGGGGGCGGAGGCTATGGCTACACCTTC.

Remarks on this clonotype: A much larger clonotype is one base distant, so this may be a read error. In DNA, the CDR3 is TGTGCCAGCAGCCTAGGACGGATTCAGACCGCTGGAGCTTTCTTT. Protein product: CASSLGRIQTAGAFF. The V gene is TRBV11-3, the J gene TRBJ1-1; D gene ambiguous. The CDR3 contains 15 residues. Germline V gives CDR1 SGHNT, CDR2 YENEEA. The V and J ends lost 5 bases and 10 bases respectively, with 23 bases between them. Complete variable domain (other parts from reference TRBV11-3 and TRBJ1-1): EAGVVQSPRYKIIEKKQPVAFWCNPISGHNTLYWYLQNLGQGPELLIRYENEEAVDDSQLPKDRFSAERLKGVDSTLKIQPAELGDSAVYLCASSLGRIQTAGAFFGQGTRLTVV.

This clonotype was recorded a few times. The chain links TRBV5-4 to TRBJ2-1; D is ambiguous. This CDR3 contains 13 residues. Trimming took off 0 bases at V and 9 bases at J, with 10 bases between the two ends. CDR1 and CDR2 (germline): SGHNT, YYREEE (reference sequence). The CDR3 DNA is TGTGCCAGCAGCTTGGAGGCAGTAGGTGAGCAGTTCTTC. It codes for CASSLEAVGEQFF.

This clonotype was found many times. The chain carries TRBV12-3 or TRBV12-4 and TRBJ2-1; possibly TRBD1 for D (6 bases). Trimming cost V 1 base and J 7 bases, with 8 bases left between them. The CDR3 spans 13 residues. In nucleotides, the CDR3 is TGTGCCAGCAGTTTAGGCAGGGGAAATGAGCAGTTCTTC. Its protein product is CASSLGRGNEQFF.

The genes are TRBV7-9 and TRBJ1-2; D ambiguous. The CDR3 runs 12 residues. Trimming cost V 3 bases and J 7 bases, with 9 bases left between them. Germline V gene lookup returns CDR1 SEHNR and CDR2 FQNEAQ (reference sequence). DNA of the CDR3: TGTGCCAGCAGCTTCTGGGATTCTGGCTACACCTTC. Translating gives CASSFWDSGYTF.

This clonotype was counted many times. The chain uses TRBV20-1 and TRBJ1-1; TRBD1 is a possible D gene (5 bases). The CDR3 spans 14 residues. The germline V gene encodes CDR1 DFQATT and CDR2 SNEGSKA (reference sequence). The CDR3 loop is CTPLVGGQNTEAFF. Here the CDR3 DNA reads TGCACCCCGCTAGTCGGGGGTCAAAACACTGAAGCTTTCTTT.

This clonotype was detected a few times. J is TRBJ2-7 and V is TRBV9, with D maybe TRBD2 (5 bases). V was shortened by 2 bases and J by 2 bases, with 8 bases between the two germline ends. The CDR3 spans 13 residues. Germline loops: CDR1 SGDLS, CDR2 YYNGEE. In DNA form, the CDR3 reads TGTGCCAGCAGCGTTCGGGAAACCTACGAGCAGTACTTC. Translated: CASSVRETYEQYF.

This chain joins TRBV6-1 and TRBJ2-2, with TRBD2 matching 14 bases. CDR1 MNHNS and CDR2 SASEGT come from the germline V gene. This CDR3 has 18 amino acids. Germline trimming cut 7 bases from V and 1 base from J; bases unmatched to any gene: 8. The CDR3, as DNA: TGTGCCAGCAACCGACTAGCGGGAGGGCCGGGGAACACCGGGGAGCTGTTTTTT. Its protein product is CASNRLAGGPGNTGELFF.

This clonotype occurred once. With a much larger clone just one base away, this may be a read error. This chain connects TRBV24-1 to TRBJ2-3; D perhaps matches TRBD1 (6 bases). With 5 bases removed from V and 2 bases from J, the gap between germline ends came to 16 bases. Germline V lookup: CDR1 KGHDR, CDR2 SFDVKD. The CDR3 consists of 16 residues. As DNA, the CDR3 is TGTGCCACCAGTGGCCCCAGGGGTAGGACCACAGATACGCAGTATTTT. Encoded protein: CATSGPRGRTTDTQYF.

This clonotype came up many times. This sequence joins TRBV2 and TRBJ2-1; maybe TRBD2 (6 bases). Trimming removed 5 bases at V and 9 bases at J, with 14 bases between. CDR1 and CDR2 from the germline V gene are SNHLY and FYNNEI. This CDR3 is 13 amino acids long. The CDR3 sequence: CASSPSRDGEQFF. The CDR3 DNA follows: TGTGCCAGCAGTCCGTCGCGGGATGGTGAGCAGTTCTTC.

There are many counts of this clonotype. This chain connects TRBV18 to TRBJ1-1; a weak D match, TRBD1 (5 bases). CDR1 is KGHSH and CDR2 is LQKENI in the germline V gene. Trimming took off 3 bases at V and 3 bases at J, with 11 bases between the two ends. The CDR3 sequence is 14 residues long. The CDR3 reads CASSPGQGYTEAFF. CDR3 nucleotide sequence: TGTGCCAGCTCACCGGGGCAGGGTTACACTGAAGCTTTCTTT.

V and J are TRBV5-1 and TRBJ2-3; TRBD2 agrees at 13 bases. Germline assignment: CDR1 SGHRS and CDR2 YFSETQ. V lost 3 bases to trimming and J lost 3 bases; unmatched junction nucleotides: 4. This CDR3 is built from 16 residues. The CDR3 nucleotides are TGCGCCAGCAGCTGGGGACTAGCGGGAAGTACAGATACGCAGTATTTT. Its protein is CASSWGLAGSTDTQYF. Full variable domain (missing parts from reference TRBV5-1 and TRBJ2-3): KAGVTQTPRYLIKTRGQQVTLSCSPISGHRSVSWYQQTPGQGLQFLFEYFSETQRNKGNFPGRFSGRQFSNSRSEMNVSTLELGDSALYLCASSWGLAGSTDTQYFGPGTRLTVL.

The sample holds many counts of this clonotype. The chain joins TRBV5-1 to TRBJ1-1; D remains ambiguous. Germline loops: CDR1 SGHRS, CDR2 YFSETQ. V lost 3 bases to trimming and J lost 1 base, with 7 bases between them. CDR3 length: 13 residues. DNA for the CDR3: TGCGCCAGCAGCTACACTCAGAACACTGAAGCTTTCTTT. Amino acids: CASSYTQNTEAFF.

This sequence joins TRBV7-2 and TRBJ2-1, with TRBD1 matching 9 bases. CDR3 length equals 16 residues. The V and J ends lost 4 bases and 6 bases, in that order; junction bases with no gene match: 10. CDR1 is SGHTA and CDR2 is FQGNSA in the germline V gene. The CDR3 nucleotides are TGTGCCAGCAGCTCACCAGTACAGGGGGCTAGCAATGAGCAGTTCTTC. Translated: CASSSPVQGASNEQFF.

The chain employs TRBV19 and TRBJ1-1; D remains unclear. Germline V CDR1 and CDR2: LNHDA, SQIVND (reference sequence). Trimming stripped 5 bases from V and 1 base from J, with 17 bases between. There are 16 residues in the CDR3. CDR3 coding DNA: TGTGCCAGTAGTGCACGGGCCCAGTTGAGGAACACTGAAGCTTTCTTT. It translates to CASSARAQLRNTEAFF.

This clonotype was recorded many times. The chain employs TRBV27 and TRBJ2-1, with TRBD1 identical over 7 bases. The V and J ends lost 2 bases and 15 bases, in that order; junction bases with no gene match: 4. The germline V gene has CDR1 MNHEY and CDR2 SMNVEV (reference sequence). CDR3 length: 11 residues. The DNA of the CDR3 is TGTGCCAGCAGTTTAGACAGGGTCGTGTTCTTC. It translates to CASSLDRVVFF.

This clonotype came up many times. The chain joins TRBV6-1 to TRBJ2-4, with 8 bases lining up with TRBD2. This CDR3 is built from 15 residues. Germline values: CDR1 MNHNS, CDR2 SASEGT. The V and J ends lost 5 bases and 7 bases, in that order; junction bases with no gene match: 10. The DNA of the CDR3 is TGTGCCAGCAGTCCTATTCTCAGGACTAGCAACATTCAGTACTTC. Amino acids: CASSPILRTSNIQYF.

With respect to this clonotype: With a much larger clone just one base away, this may be a read error. J is TRBJ2-7 and V is TRBV20-1; TRBD2 agrees at 7 bases. This CDR3 contains 14 residues. CDR1 and CDR2 from the germline V gene are DFQATT and SNEGSKA (reference sequence). CDR3 amino acids: CGASMWRESYEQYF. In nucleotides, the CDR3 is TGCGGTGCTAGTATGTGGCGGGAGAGTTACGAGCAGTACTTC.

This clonotype came up many times. The chain recombines TRBV2 with TRBJ2-7, with TRBD1 matching over 9 bases. V lost 7 bases, J lost 5 bases, and 9 bases stayed unmatched. Germline-derived CDR1 and CDR2 are SNHLY and FYNNEI. This CDR3 comprises 14 residues. CDR3 loop: CASTPDRGIDEQYF. CDR3 in DNA: TGTGCCAGCACCCCGGACAGGGGCATCGACGAGCAGTACTTC.

This clonotype was seen at least ten times. The CDR3 spells CASSLVPVSGNTIYF. CDR3 bases: TGTGCCAGCAGCTTAGTCCCTGTATCTGGAAACACCATATATTTT. This chain connects TRBV7-8 to TRBJ1-3; D unresolved. V was clipped by 1 base and J by 1 base, with 8 bases between them. Germline V gives CDR1 SGHVS, CDR2 FQNEAQ. This CDR3 region has 15 residues.